This is a list of T cell receptor beta chains from one sample in a study of T-cell reconstitution after alpha-beta-depleted transplantation in children. TCRdb redid the calling of the PCR reads with MiXCR, one entry per CDR3 protein. The sample holds hundreds of thousands of distinct CDR3 sequences, 16% seen once. Material: PBMCs, mostly from graft donor cells, obtained 360 days after TCRalphabeta/CD19-depleted stem cell transplant. The receptors shown here come from a boy younger than two who had a stem cell transplant for Wiskott-Aldrich syndrome, so the T cells may come from the graft donor. CDR3s include the opening cysteine and the closing phenylalanine or tryptophan. Fields, in order: D gene, clone size, J gene, V gene, CDR3 protein, CDR3 DNA. D genes are given only for firm matches. The size of a clone is reported for some rows only, either as once, few or many, or as a class for expanded clones.

d_gene: -; abundance: few; j_gene: TRBJ2-2; v_gene: TRBV20-1; CDR3aa: CSARRSDNTGELFF; CDR3nt: TGCAGTGCTAGAAGGTCTGACAACACCGGGGAGCTGTTTTTT
d_gene: TRBD2; abundance: few; j_gene: TRBJ2-7; v_gene: TRBV20-1; CDR3aa: CSARDRRLADPYEQYF; CDR3nt: TGCAGTGCTAGAGATCGGCGACTAGCGGACCCCTACGAGCAGTACTTC
d_gene: TRBD1; abundance: -; j_gene: TRBJ2-5; v_gene: TRBV10-3; CDR3aa: CAISERTGGETQYF; CDR3nt: TGTGCCATCAGTGAAAGGACAGGCGGGGAGACCCAGTACTTC
d_gene: -; abundance: -; j_gene: TRBJ2-5; v_gene: TRBV3-1; CDR3aa: CASTPAVHQETQYF; CDR3nt: TGTGCCAGCACCCCGGCAGTCCACCAAGAGACCCAGTACTTC
d_gene: TRBD1; abundance: -; j_gene: TRBJ2-7; v_gene: TRBV2; CDR3aa: CASSDRDRVLGEQYF; CDR3nt: TGTGCCAGCAGTGACCGGGACAGGGTGCTGGGGGAGCAGTACTTC
d_gene: -; abundance: -; j_gene: TRBJ2-7; v_gene: TRBV29-1; CDR3aa: CSVTWAGYEQYF; CDR3nt: TGCAGCGTTACTTGGGCAGGGTACGAGCAGTACTTC
d_gene: TRBD2; abundance: -; j_gene: TRBJ2-5; v_gene: TRBV11-2; CDR3aa: CASSLRLAGDSYQETQYF; CDR3nt: TGTGCCAGCAGCTTAAGACTAGCGGGGGACTCTTATCAAGAGACCCAGTACTTC
d_gene: TRBD2; abundance: few; j_gene: TRBJ2-7; v_gene: TRBV7-9; CDR3aa: CASSPPLVTSGIDEQYF; CDR3nt: TGTGCCAGCAGCCCGCCACTTGTGACTAGCGGGATTGACGAGCAGTACTTC
d_gene: TRBD1; abundance: -; j_gene: TRBJ2-1; v_gene: TRBV7-9; CDR3aa: CASSPGQGVNEQFF; CDR3nt: TGTGCCAGCAGCCCCGGACAGGGTGTCAATGAGCAGTTCTTC
d_gene: -; abundance: few; j_gene: TRBJ2-3; v_gene: TRBV7-2; CDR3aa: CASSSSREDTQYF; CDR3nt: TGTGCCAGCAGCTCGTCCCGTGAAGATACGCAGTATTTT
d_gene: TRBD1; abundance: -; j_gene: TRBJ2-5; v_gene: TRBV4-1; CDR3aa: CASSQVRTGGLETQYF; CDR3nt: TGCGCCAGCAGCCAAGTGAGGACAGGGGGCTTGGAGACCCAGTACTTC
d_gene: TRBD1; abundance: -; j_gene: TRBJ2-5; v_gene: TRBV20-1; CDR3aa: CSAPGTGDRWVETQYF; CDR3nt: TGCAGTGCGCCCGGGACAGGAGATAGATGGGTAGAGACCCAGTACTTC
d_gene: TRBD2; abundance: few; j_gene: TRBJ2-5; v_gene: TRBV2; CDR3aa: CASSPPPGGVETQYF; CDR3nt: TGTGCCAGCAGTCCCCCGCCTGGGGGGGTAGAGACCCAGTACTTC
d_gene: -; abundance: many; j_gene: TRBJ2-3; v_gene: TRBV10-3; CDR3aa: CAISDRGVSDTQYF; CDR3nt: TGTGCCATCAGTGATCGGGGAGTTTCAGATACGCAGTATTTT
d_gene: TRBD1; abundance: few; j_gene: TRBJ1-2; v_gene: TRBV2; CDR3aa: CASQMETGGGYTF; CDR3nt: TGTGCCAGCCAAATGGAAACAGGGGGGGGCTACACCTTC
d_gene: -; abundance: -; j_gene: TRBJ2-3; v_gene: TRBV7-8; CDR3aa: CASSPGATDTQYF; CDR3nt: TGTGCCAGCAGCCCCGGGGCCACAGATACGCAGTATTTT
d_gene: -; abundance: -; j_gene: TRBJ2-7; v_gene: TRBV30; CDR3aa: CAWSVSQKGNYEQYF; CDR3nt: TGTGCCTGGAGTGTTAGTCAGAAAGGAAATTACGAGCAGTACTTC
d_gene: -; abundance: few; j_gene: TRBJ1-1; v_gene: TRBV7-9; CDR3aa: CAGSLARGEAFF; CDR3nt: TGTGCCGGCAGCTTAGCTCGAGGTGAAGCTTTCTTT
d_gene: -; abundance: -; j_gene: TRBJ2-1; v_gene: TRBV3-1; CDR3aa: CASSQDGVPYANEQFF; CDR3nt: TGTGCCAGCAGCCAAGATGGTGTCCCCTATGCCAATGAGCAGTTCTTC
d_gene: -; abundance: -; j_gene: TRBJ2-5; v_gene: TRBV20-1; CDR3aa: CSIGLGGTQYF; CDR3nt: TGCAGTATCGGGCTAGGAGGGACCCAGTACTTC
d_gene: -; abundance: few; j_gene: TRBJ2-3; v_gene: TRBV6-1; CDR3aa: CASSGRGGTDTQYF; CDR3nt: TGTGCCAGCAGTGGGAGGGGTGGCACAGATACGCAGTATTTT
d_gene: TRBD1; abundance: few; j_gene: TRBJ2-7; v_gene: TRBV12-3/TRBV12-4; CDR3aa: CASSLVIGTGEGEQYF; CDR3nt: TGTGCCAGCAGTTTAGTCATCGGGACAGGGGAAGGCGAGCAGTACTTC
d_gene: -; abundance: -; j_gene: TRBJ2-4; v_gene: TRBV30; CDR3aa: CAWSPGRAKNIQYF; CDR3nt: TGTGCCTGGAGTCCGGGACGGGCCAAAAACATTCAGTACTTC
d_gene: TRBD2; abundance: few; j_gene: TRBJ2-1; v_gene: TRBV24-1; CDR3aa: CATSDPLPPGLGLNEQFF; CDR3nt: TGTGCCACCAGTGATCCCCTCCCTCCGGGACTAGGTCTCAATGAGCAGTTCTTC
d_gene: -; abundance: -; j_gene: TRBJ2-2; v_gene: TRBV5-1; CDR3aa: CASSWRPNTGELFF; CDR3nt: TGCGCCAGCAGCTGGCGACCGAACACCGGGGAGCTGTTTTTT
d_gene: TRBD2; abundance: few; j_gene: TRBJ2-2; v_gene: TRBV5-1; CDR3aa: CASKFGRENTGELFF; CDR3nt: TGCGCCAGCAAATTTGGGAGGGAGAACACCGGGGAGCTGTTTTTT
d_gene: -; abundance: few; j_gene: TRBJ2-1; v_gene: TRBV4-3; CDR3aa: CASSYEGGDLYNEQFF; CDR3nt: TGCGCCAGCTCCTACGAGGGGGGAGACCTCTACAATGAGCAGTTCTTC